The present T cell receptor beta chain was sequenced within a study of OX40 agonist ivuxolimab in advanced cancers. Study in general: Each dose-escalation patient presented with hepatocellular carcinoma, melanoma, renal cell or head and neck cancer. Study-level results: Near-lowest levels of clonal expansion characterized partial responders at 0.1-3.0 mg/kg.

The method was immunoSEQ multiplex PCR; TCRdb's version includes in-frame clones alone and lacks a portion of them. The data hold about 47,000 clones, with under 90% observed a single time. There are 17 residues in the CDR3. Per germline, CDR1 LNHDA and CDR2 SQIVND (reference sequence). Trimming removed 7 bases from V and 3 bases from J; junction bases left unmatched: 15. With respect to this clone: The antigen is not known.

Here the sequenced sample was CD4+ or CD8+ T cells sorted from blood, taken in a trial of the OX40 agonist ivuxolimab. The TCR was taken from an adult with an advanced solid tumor such as melanoma, head and neck, liver or kidney cancer. The V gene is TRBV19, the J gene TRBJ1-1; 9 bases agree with TRBD1. CDR3 sequence: CASTTLDRGSEDTEAFF. CDR3 bases: TGTGCCAGTACCACGTTGGACAGGGGCAGCGAGGACACTGAAGCTTTCTTT.